This record looks at one TCR beta chain sequence and its context. PCR involved 60 Vbeta and 13 Jbeta primers. Assay used: immunoSEQ multiplex PCR; TCRdb lists only in-frame clones, some missing. This table lists approximately 100,000 clones. The data stem from a study of cytomegalovirus exposure and HLA in healthy donors. Germline values: CDR1 SGHTA, CDR2 FQGNSA. V was pared by 4 bases and J by 3 bases, with 3 bases between. There are 12 residues in the CDR3. Sequences were obtained from PBMCs. The gene calls are TRBV7-2 and TRBJ2-2, with D uncertain. The sequence was obtained from a man between 50 and 59 years old in good health and CMV-seronegative. Here the CDR3 reads CASSSDTGELFF. The CDR3 bases are TGTGCCAGCAGCTCAGACACCGGGGAGCTGTTTTTT.